These T cell receptor beta chains were read from a single sample in a study of shared clonotypes between healthy human individuals. Some clones are missing from TCRdb's copy, which holds only in-frame ones; the method was immunoSEQ multiplex PCR. The sample lists tens of thousands of clones, under 65% occurring once. Input material: memory CD8+ T cells sorted from blood. The receptor set was obtained from a man aged 25-45 years in good health. Each CDR3 is given with its conserved first and last residue. The D gene is left open where the match is weak.

v_gene: TRBV4-1; j_gene: TRBJ1-2; d_gene: TRBD1; CDR3aa: CASSLSGQGTPAYGYTF
v_gene: TRBV28; j_gene: TRBJ2-2; d_gene: TRBD2; CDR3aa: CASSQSEAGAGELFF
v_gene: TRBV27; j_gene: TRBJ2-1; d_gene: TRBD2; CDR3aa: CASSLAGVGYNEQFF
v_gene: TRBV2; j_gene: TRBJ1-5; d_gene: NA; CDR3aa: CASSEARLTPGRPQHF
v_gene: TRBV27; j_gene: TRBJ1-2; d_gene: TRBD1; CDR3aa: CASSAQGGYGYTF
v_gene: TRBV5-6; j_gene: TRBJ2-7; d_gene: NA; CDR3aa: CASSLGWPTSREGPEQYF
v_gene: TRBV7-9; j_gene: TRBJ2-5; d_gene: NA; CDR3aa: CASTIRTTQETQYF
v_gene: TRBV5-5; j_gene: TRBJ1-1; d_gene: NA; CDR3aa: CASSAGRMGAMDTEAFF
v_gene: TRBV6-4; j_gene: TRBJ2-1; d_gene: NA; CDR3aa: CASSDLGVNEQFF
v_gene: TRBV29-1; j_gene: TRBJ2-3; d_gene: TRBD2; CDR3aa: CSVEGSLAGRDTQYF
v_gene: TRBV29-1; j_gene: TRBJ1-1; d_gene: NA; CDR3aa: CSGSMNTEAFF
v_gene: TRBV5-1; j_gene: TRBJ2-1; d_gene: NA; CDR3aa: CASSFLATMFF
v_gene: TRBV29-1; j_gene: TRBJ1-5; d_gene: NA; CDR3aa: CAVWEKQPQHF
v_gene: TRBV19; j_gene: TRBJ2-7; d_gene: NA; CDR3aa: CASGQTTYEQYF
v_gene: TRBV29-1; j_gene: TRBJ2-3; d_gene: NA; CDR3aa: CSVEWSGTDTQYF
v_gene: TRBV4-3; j_gene: TRBJ1-4; d_gene: TRBD1; CDR3aa: CASSQAGTGDEKLFF
v_gene: TRBV7-6; j_gene: TRBJ1-1; d_gene: TRBD1; CDR3aa: CASSLIGQGAYFDTEAFF
v_gene: TRBV29-1; j_gene: TRBJ2-3; d_gene: NA; CDR3aa: CSVVPTDTQYF
v_gene: TRBV28; j_gene: TRBJ2-2; d_gene: TRBD2; CDR3aa: CASTSYGLAGSLNTGELFF
v_gene: TRBV7-7; j_gene: TRBJ2-3; d_gene: NA; CDR3aa: CASSPSQGSNTQYF
v_gene: TRBV2; j_gene: TRBJ2-5; d_gene: NA; CDR3aa: CASSPTRNLETQYF
v_gene: TRBV10-2; j_gene: TRBJ2-3; d_gene: TRBD1; CDR3aa: CASNHPGTGDTDTQYF
v_gene: TRBV6-1; j_gene: TRBJ2-6; d_gene: NA; CDR3aa: CASSDGSSGANVLTF
v_gene: TRBV13; j_gene: TRBJ2-7; d_gene: NA; CDR3aa: CASSFGHRVSYEQYF
v_gene: TRBV7-2; j_gene: TRBJ2-2; d_gene: NA; CDR3aa: CASSLEGWNTGELFF
v_gene: TRBV5-6; j_gene: TRBJ1-5; d_gene: NA; CDR3aa: CASSSYVSNQPQHF
v_gene: TRBV11-2; j_gene: TRBJ2-1; d_gene: NA; CDR3aa: CASRGEGLFNEQFF
v_gene: TRBV6-1; j_gene: TRBJ2-1; d_gene: TRBD2; CDR3aa: CASSEATSGGYNEQFF
v_gene: TRBV4-2; j_gene: TRBJ2-7; d_gene: NA; CDR3aa: CASSLLGAGASAYEQYF
v_gene: TRBV9; j_gene: TRBJ2-3; d_gene: TRBD1; CDR3aa: CASSPRFGQGADTQYF
v_gene: TRBV30; j_gene: TRBJ2-6; d_gene: NA; CDR3aa: CAWGLLGAGANVLTF
v_gene: TRBV21-1; j_gene: TRBJ2-7; d_gene: NA; CDR3aa: CASSKVRNYEQYF
v_gene: TRBV27; j_gene: TRBJ2-7; d_gene: TRBD2; CDR3aa: CASSSWTSGRIVSYEQYF
v_gene: TRBV11-2; j_gene: TRBJ1-2; d_gene: NA; CDR3aa: CASSLATNRAGYTF
v_gene: TRBV27; j_gene: TRBJ2-2; d_gene: NA; CDR3aa: CASSKNTGELFF